The present TCR beta chain was sequenced within a study of somatic mutations in cytotoxic T cells in rheumatoid arthritis. On the study more broadly: Patient blood (less than 33 ml EDTA) was drawn right after diagnosis, before any treatment. A subset of V beta antibody-stained T-cell populations was isolated by flow sorting, reaching nearly 100% purity, and this subset included V beta1+ cells that went on to TCRB sequencing. Study-wide findings and caveats: Reported slight underrepresentation of TRBV07 in rheumatoid arthritis patients was not subjected to multiple-comparison adjustment.

As handled by the study authors: Published virus-specific TCRB sequences were rarely matched by patient CD8+ clones larger than 1%. Using immunoSEQ multiplex PCR, the repertoire was profiled, and TCRdb retains in-frame clones only, with some absent. The V and J calls and clone size come from that table; D and trimming were worked out from the DNA. The table includes about 23,000 clones, 78% detected once. Germline V gene data show CDR1 as MGHDK and CDR2 as SYGVNS. This CDR3 is 12 amino acids long. V gave up 4 bases and J gave up 7 bases, with 8 bases separating them. Turning to this clone: The antigen is unknown.

The sequenced sample was CD8+ T cells sorted from blood. This receptor was obtained from an adult with rheumatoid arthritis. The rearrangement joins TRBV25-1 to TRBJ2-1; D remains ambiguous. CDR3 in amino acids: CASSARWNEQFF. As DNA, the CDR3 is TGTGCCAGCAGTGCGAGGTGGAATGAGCAGTTCTTC.